The 22 T cell receptor beta chains below come from one sample, sequenced in a study of CD8 T cells in Susac syndrome. An amount of RNA that ranged from roughly 0.45 to 1 ug was reverse transcribed with random hexamers. TCRdb passed the immunoSEQ multiplex PCR reads through MiXCR, listing each CDR3 protein once. Of a few hundred thousand distinct CDR3 sequences listed, about 94% are singletons. The sample consisted of CD4+ T cells from PBMCs. These receptors originate from a human donor with Susac syndrome.

This clonotype is a singleton in its sample. The chain recombines TRBV24-1 with TRBJ1-1; 11 bases match TRBD1. Looked up from germline, CDR1 is KGHDR and CDR2 is SFDVKD. This CDR3 spans 14 amino acids. Unmatched junction bases numbered 3, after V lost 7 bases and J lost 3 bases. CDR3 in amino acids: CATSMGQGDTEAFF. CDR3 coding DNA: TGTGCCACCAGCATGGGACAGGGGGACACTGAAGCTTTCTTT.

This rearrangement joins TRBV20-1 to TRBJ1-3, with 12 bases matching TRBD1. In germline, CDR1 is DFQATT, CDR2 SNEGSKA (reference sequence). The CDR3 runs to 18 residues. Trimming removed 3 bases from V and 0 bases from J; junction bases left unmatched: 9. The CDR3 coding sequence is TGCAGTGCTAGTAGGGACAGGGGGCTAGGGTTCTCTGGAAACACCATATATTTT. As protein: CSASRDRGLGFSGNTIYF.

The rearrangement uses TRBV30 and TRBJ2-5, with TRBD1 matching 10 bases. Per germline, CDR1 GTSNPN and CDR2 SVGIG (reference sequence). V shed 2 bases and J 3 bases; nucleotides not matched to a gene: 9. There are 16 residues in the CDR3. The CDR3 loop is CAWSHKPDRGEETQYF. CDR3 DNA: TGTGCCTGGAGTCATAAGCCGGACAGGGGGGAAGAGACCCAGTACTTC.

This sequence joins TRBV5-1 and TRBJ1-1; the match to TRBD1 covers 9 bases. There are 18 residues in the CDR3. The V gene's germline CDR1 is SGHRS and CDR2 YFSETQ. V shed 3 bases, J shed 4 bases, and the junction held 16 bases outside the gene matches. CDR3 DNA: TGCGCCAGCAGCTCAGGAACCGGGACAGGGTGGAAAAGCACTGAAGCTTTCTTT. Amino acid sequence: CASSSGTGTGWKSTEAFF.

This clonotype was counted a single time. This chain connects TRBV4-1 to TRBJ1-1; perhaps TRBD1 as D (5 bases). The CDR3 runs to 14 residues. With 0 bases removed from V and 4 bases from J, the gap between germline ends came to 9 bases. CDR1 is MGHRA and CDR2 is YSYEKL in the germline V gene. CDR3 in amino acids: CASSQDSQGTEAFF. CDR3 coding DNA: TGCGCCAGCAGCCAAGATTCGCAGGGCACTGAAGCTTTCTTT.

The chain uses TRBV9 and TRBJ2-2, with 8 bases that match TRBD1. This CDR3 has 15 residues. Germline lookup yields CDR1 SGDLS and CDR2 YYNGEE. The trim removed 3 bases at V and 2 bases at J, leaving 3 bases unmatched. Here the CDR3 reads CASSGDRSNTGELFF. The CDR3 DNA sequence: TGTGCCAGCAGCGGGGACAGGAGCAACACCGGGGAGCTGTTTTTT.

The chain links TRBV30 to TRBJ1-1, with D unclear. V was trimmed by 0 bases and J by 7 bases, leaving 6 bases between them. This CDR3 comprises 11 residues. CDR1 and CDR2 (germline): GTSNPN, SVGIG (reference sequence). The CDR3 nucleotides read TGTGCCTGGAGTGTAGTTGTTGAAGCTTTCTTT. Amino acids: CAWSVVVEAFF.

The gene calls are TRBV6-2 or TRBV6-3 and TRBJ1-2; TRBD1 matches at 7 bases. The CDR3 is made up of 15 amino acids. Germline V gene lookup returns CDR1 MNHEY and CDR2 SVGEGT. With 2 bases clipped from V and 4 bases from J, the junction kept 7 bases outside the gene matches. The CDR3 region is CASSYPGQVLYGYTF. CDR3 coding DNA: TGTGCCAGCAGTTACCCTGGACAGGTCCTCTATGGCTACACCTTC.

V and J are TRBV6-4 and TRBJ2-7, with TRBD1 matching over 8 bases. CDR3 size: 14 residues. V dropped 4 bases and J dropped 4; count of bases not matched to a gene: 6. Looked up from germline, CDR1 is MRHNA and CDR2 is SNTAGT. The CDR3 reads CASSAARGPYEQYF. The CDR3 DNA reads as TGTGCCAGCAGTGCGGCCAGGGGGCCGTACGAGCAGTACTTC.

This clonotype occurred once. The chain recombines TRBV27 with TRBJ1-2; TRBD1 matches at 9 bases. Per germline, CDR1 MNHEY and CDR2 SMNVEV (reference sequence). This CDR3 has 19 residues. Trimming took 5 bases from V and 0 from J; bases not matched to a gene: 16. CDR3 sequence: CASSPSPGDRAYTNYGYTF. For the CDR3, the DNA is TGTGCCAGCAGTCCCTCGCCTGGGGACAGGGCTTATACTAACTATGGCTACACCTTC.

The gene calls are TRBV7-3 and TRBJ1-6; 9 bases match TRBD1. The CDR3 length is 15 residues. Germline V gives CDR1 SGHTA, CDR2 FQGTGA. V shed 2 bases, J shed 7 bases, and the junction held 3 bases outside the gene matches. The CDR3 DNA reads as TGTGCCAGCAGCTTAGGGGGGACAGGGAATTCACCCCTCCACTTT. This codes for CASSLGGTGNSPLHF.

The chain recombines TRBV19 with TRBJ1-1; D perhaps matches TRBD1 (5 bases). The CDR3 extends over 14 amino acids. Trimming pared 6 bases from V and 0 bases from J, leaving 11 bases between. Germline assignment: CDR1 LNHDA and CDR2 SQIVND (reference sequence). The CDR3 reads CASRPLGLNTEAFF. The DNA for the CDR3 is TGTGCCAGTAGACCTCTGGGACTGAACACTGAAGCTTTCTTT.

The CDR3 is CASSSNLGDTQYF. The CDR3 DNA is TGTGCCAGCAGCTCAAACCTCGGAGATACGCAGTATTTT. The chain recombines TRBV7-3 with TRBJ2-3; unclear D gene. CDR3 length equals 13 residues. V shed 4 bases and J shed 5 bases, with 10 bases lying between them. Germline values: CDR1 SGHTA, CDR2 FQGTGA.

The gene calls are TRBV20-1 and TRBJ2-3; D possibly uses TRBD1 or TRBD2 (5 bases each). The CDR3 extends over 14 amino acids. The germline V and J ends were trimmed by 7 bases and 2 bases, with 16 bases remaining between them. The V gene's germline CDR1 is DFQATT and CDR2 SNEGSKA (reference sequence). CDR3 nucleotides: TGCAGTGGTGAGGGGACGGCGTCCACAGATACGCAGTATTTT. Its protein is CSGEGTASTDTQYF.

The chain uses TRBV19 and TRBJ2-1; 8 bases fit TRBD2. CDR3 length equals 16 residues. J lost 4 bases, V lost 3 bases, and 8 bases had no gene match. CDR1 and CDR2 from the germline V gene are LNHDA and SQIVND (reference sequence). The CDR3 loop is CASSIGSGNTYNEQFF. The DNA for the CDR3 is TGTGCCAGTAGTATCGGTAGCGGGAACACTTACAATGAGCAGTTCTTC.

The chain links TRBV6-1 to TRBJ2-6; 7 bases are shared with TRBD2. The germline V gene encodes CDR1 MNHNS and CDR2 SASEGT. CDR3 length: 15 residues. Trimming cost V 4 bases and J 2 bases; bases outside gene matches: 2. CDR3 nucleotides: TGTGCCAGCAGTGTGGGAGGGACTGGGGCCAACGTCCTGACTTTC. As protein: CASSVGGTGANVLTF.

The chain combines TRBV20-1 with TRBJ2-5, with D perhaps TRBD1 (6 bases). Trimming cost V 6 bases and J 5 bases, with 22 bases left between them. Looked up from germline, CDR1 is DFQATT and CDR2 is SNEGSKA (reference sequence). The CDR3 covers 15 residues. CDR3 DNA: TGCAGTGCCCACCTAGGGTGGGGGCAGGTGGAGACCCAGTACTTC. Translation: CSAHLGWGQVETQYF.

This chain connects TRBV10-3 to TRBJ1-5; the match to TRBD1 covers 7 bases. J was trimmed by 5 bases and V by 8 bases; bases with no gene match: 9. CDR1 and CDR2 (germline): ENHRY, SYGVKD. This CDR3 is built from 14 residues. The CDR3 spells CAIGGWQGDQPQHF. For the CDR3, the DNA is TGTGCCATCGGGGGATGGCAGGGGGATCAGCCCCAGCATTTT.

This clonotype was recorded only once. The V call is TRBV12-3 or TRBV12-4, the J call TRBJ2-7, with D possibly being TRBD2 (5 bases). The CDR3 sequence is 18 residues long. Trimming removed 6 bases from V and 5 bases from J, with 29 bases in between. The chain's CDR3 is CASSRQFGDTGVEDEQYF. The CDR3 DNA reads as TGTGCCAGCAGCCGTCAGTTCGGAGACACGGGCGTGGAGGACGAGCAGTACTTC.

The V and J genes are TRBV6-5 and TRBJ2-7, with a weak D call TRBD1 (6 bases). The CDR3 has 14 residues. CDR1 is MNHEY, CDR2 SVGAGI, per germline. Trimming shortened V by 7 bases and J by 2 bases, and 15 bases separated the two germline ends. The CDR3 DNA reads TGTGCCAGCAAATTGGGACACCCGGCCTACGAGCAGTACTTC. The encoded protein is CASKLGHPAYEQYF.

The V call is TRBV6-6, the J call TRBJ1-2; 7 bases are shared with TRBD1. The CDR3 loop spans 13 amino acids. V lost 6 bases to trimming and J lost 6 bases; unmatched junction nucleotides: 7. Looked up from germline, CDR1 is MNHNY and CDR2 is SVGAGI (reference sequence). This CDR3 is CASSPGDRDGYTF. The CDR3 DNA sequence: TGTGCCAGCAGCCCCGGCGACAGGGATGGCTACACCTTC.

This clonotype came up once. The chain combines TRBV20-1 with TRBJ2-7, with TRBD2 matching over 9 bases. Germline CDR1 and CDR2: DFQATT and SNEGSKA (reference sequence). The CDR3 runs 15 residues. After removal of 0 bases from V and 4 bases from J, the junction contained 7 bases not matched to a gene. CDR3 coding DNA: TGCAGTGCTAGAGATCGACTAGCGGTTCCTTACGAGCAGTACTTC. Its protein is CSARDRLAVPYEQYF.